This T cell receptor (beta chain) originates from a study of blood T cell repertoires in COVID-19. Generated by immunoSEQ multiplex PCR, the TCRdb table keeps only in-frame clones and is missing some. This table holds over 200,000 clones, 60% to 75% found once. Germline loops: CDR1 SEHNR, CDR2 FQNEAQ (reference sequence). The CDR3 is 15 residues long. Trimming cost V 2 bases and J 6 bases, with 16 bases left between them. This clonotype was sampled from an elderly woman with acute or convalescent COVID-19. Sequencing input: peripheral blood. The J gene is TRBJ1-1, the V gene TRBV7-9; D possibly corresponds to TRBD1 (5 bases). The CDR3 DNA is TGTGCCAGCAGCTTAATTCAGGGTTTGGAGTCTGAAGCTTTCTTT. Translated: CASSLIQGLESEAFF.